Sequencing of this TCR beta chain was carried out in a study of T cells after somatic rescue of genetic block. CDR1 is MNHEY, CDR2 SMNVEV, per germline (reference sequence). The CDR3 runs 16 residues. Between the trimmed V and J ends, which lost 6 bases and 4 bases, there was a span of 18 bases. Generated by immunoSEQ multiplex PCR, the TCRdb table keeps only in-frame clones and is missing some. This sample has 55,000 or so clones, with 95% to 96% found just once. This TCR derives from a child younger than two. This rearrangement joins TRBV27 to TRBJ2-2, with D possibly being TRBD2 (5 bases). Sequenced: peripheral blood mononuclear cells (PBMCs). CDR3 DNA: TGTGCCAGCAGCGACTCCCCGGGGAGTGGCACCGGGGAGCTGTTTTTT. It encodes CASSDSPGSGTGELFF.